This record covers a single T cell receptor (beta chain). The naive CD8 fraction comprised CD45RO-negative cells positively selected for CCR7 and excluded terminally differentiated effector memory CD45RA+ cells. The length of the CDR3 is 16 residues. Germline-derived CDR1 and CDR2 are SEHNR and FQNEAQ (reference sequence). V was trimmed by 0 bases and J by 0 bases, leaving 9 bases between them. Sorted-subset replicate PCRs used 200 ng of genomic DNA. This amount corresponded to approximately 30,000 T cell genomes. Original analysis: As immunoSEQ supplied junction-only sequences (without quality scores), filtering differed. Clones were read by immunoSEQ multiplex PCR, and TCRdb kept only the in-frame ones, dropping some. The V and J calls and clone size come from that table; D and trimming were worked out from the DNA. This sample has about 750,000 clones, with 92% found just once. This record belongs to a study of shared clonotypes between healthy human individuals.

The chain couples TRBV7-9 to TRBJ2-1; D is unclear. The origin of this receptor is a man aged 30 to 39 in good health. Sample: naive CD8+ T cells sorted from blood. The CDR3 here is CASSLAGWSSYNEQFF. The CDR3 DNA is TGTGCCAGCAGCTTAGCGGGCTGGAGCTCCTACAATGAGCAGTTCTTC.